This TCR beta chain was obtained from a study of T cell changes during pregnancy in multiple sclerosis. Using immunoSEQ multiplex PCR, the repertoire was profiled, and TCRdb retains in-frame clones only, with some absent. The sample carries approximately 99,000 clones, about nine tenths recorded once. Specimen: peripheral blood, collected in the second trimester of pregnancy. This TCR was sampled from a female donor in good health, enrolled as a control in a pregnancy study.

As DNA, the CDR3 is TGCGCCAGCAGCCCATCGCAGGGGCTGGCATATGGCTACACCTTC. Its translation: CASSPSQGLAYGYTF. The rearrangement links TRBV4-1 to TRBJ1-2, with D possibly matching TRBD1 (6 bases). Trimming removed 4 bases from V and 5 bases from J, with 17 bases in between. Germline V gives CDR1 MGHRA, CDR2 YSYEKL. This CDR3 region has 15 residues.